Shown below are 24 T cell receptor beta chains from a single sample sequenced in a study of CD8 T cells in ankylosing spondylitis. Via MiXCR, TCRdb re-called the 5' RACE reads, giving one row per CDR3 protein. The sample records around 17,000 distinct CDR3 sequences, 8% to 10% being singletons. The sample comprised blood. The receptors stem from a male donor with ankylosing spondylitis or in good health (not recorded which).

This clonotype occurred many times. This chain connects TRBV10-2 to TRBJ2-1; no firm D call. With 6 bases removed from V and 1 base from J, the gap between germline ends came to 7 bases. CDR3 size: 13 residues. Germline V gives CDR1 WSHSY, CDR2 SAAADI. DNA of the CDR3: TGCGCCAGCAGGGAGCAGTCCTACAATGAGCAGTTCTTC. It is translated as CASREQSYNEQFF.

This clonotype was counted many times. The V gene is TRBV7-2, the J gene TRBJ1-3; D remains unclear. The CDR3 is 13 amino acids. The V end was cut by 3 bases, the J end by 4 bases, with 7 bases between. CDR1 is SGHTA, CDR2 FQGNSA, per germline. The CDR3 DNA sequence: TGTGCCAGCAGCTTCGACCCAGGAAACACCATATATTTT. Translated, it gives CASSFDPGNTIYF.

This clonotype was observed many times. CDR3 sequence reads: CASSYGGAKNIQYF. CDR3 coding DNA: TGTGCCAGCAGCTACGGAGGGGCCAAAAACATTCAGTACTTC. The chain joins TRBV12-3 or TRBV12-4 to TRBJ2-4; possibly TRBD2 for D (6 bases). Between the trimmed V and J ends, which lost 6 bases and 1 base, there was a span of 10 bases. This CDR3 region has 14 residues.

In this sample, this clonotype turned up a few times. The genes are TRBV30 and TRBJ2-1; 8 bases are a match to TRBD2. V trimming: 4 bases; J trimming: 8 bases; junction bases outside the gene matches: 7. Germline assignment: CDR1 GTSNPN and CDR2 SVGIG (reference sequence). This CDR3 is 13 amino acids long. The CDR3 sequence: CAWNGGRYHEQFF. As DNA, the CDR3 is TGTGCCTGGAACGGCGGGAGGTATCATGAGCAGTTCTTC.

This clonotype appeared a few times. This chain joins TRBV9 and TRBJ2-2; perhaps TRBD2 as D (6 bases). V lost 0 bases and J 6 bases, leaving 15 bases between the germline ends. CDR3 length: 16 residues. Germline loops: CDR1 SGDLS, CDR2 YYNGEE. For the CDR3, the DNA is TGTGCCAGCAGCGTAGGATTGGCAGGAGGGGCCGGGGAGCTGTTTTTT. This sequence encodes CASSVGLAGGAGELFF.

This clonotype was picked up a small number of times. This chain connects TRBV6-6 to TRBJ2-7; no clear D. Per germline, CDR1 MNHNY and CDR2 SVGAGI (reference sequence). The CDR3 runs 13 residues. Trimming removed 0 bases from V and 6 bases from J, with 9 bases in between. CDR3 protein: CASSYSPGSEQYF. In DNA form, the CDR3 reads TGTGCCAGCAGTTACTCTCCAGGTTCCGAGCAGTACTTC.

Only a few counts were recorded for this clonotype. The chain couples TRBV15 to TRBJ1-4; no reliable D call. V shed 5 bases and J shed 8 bases, with 9 bases lying between them. The CDR3 contains 12 residues. Germline V lookup: CDR1 LNHNV, CDR2 YYDKDF (reference sequence). CDR3 sequence: CATSVSDEKLFF. The CDR3 nucleotides are TGTGCCACCAGCGTGTCCGACGAAAAACTGTTTTTT.

Ten or more counts support this clonotype. The chain couples TRBV12-3 or TRBV12-4 to TRBJ2-2; D tentatively fits TRBD1 or TRBD2 (5 bases each). The CDR3 has 13 amino acids. Trimming shortened V by 3 bases and J by 8 bases, and 10 bases separated the two germline ends. The CDR3 bases are TGTGCCAGCAGTTTGTTGGGGGTTGGGGAGCTGTTTTTT. Translating it yields CASSLLGVGELFF.

This clonotype has ten or more counts. J is TRBJ2-1 and V is TRBV5-1; 13 positions match TRBD2. After removal of 3 bases from V and 8 bases from J, the junction contained 5 bases not matched to a gene. The CDR3 spans 15 residues. Germline lookup yields CDR1 SGHRS and CDR2 YFSETQ. The CDR3 DNA reads TGCGCCAGCAGCTCAGGACTAGCGGGGGTGGATGAGCAGTTCTTC. Protein: CASSSGLAGVDEQFF.

This clonotype was counted at least ten times. V gene TRBV20-1 combines with J gene TRBJ1-1, with D uncertain. Trimming removed 2 bases at V and 10 bases at J, with 14 bases between. Germline-derived CDR1 and CDR2 are DFQATT and SNEGSKA (reference sequence). The CDR3 is 12 residues long. The CDR3 DNA sequence: TGCAGTGCTAGAAGCGATAAGTTCGGAGCTTTCTTT. Protein sequence: CSARSDKFGAFF.

At least ten counts were recorded for this clonotype. The chain joins TRBV5-1 to TRBJ2-2; weak D call: TRBD1 (6 bases). CDR3 size: 16 residues. The germline V gene has CDR1 SGHRS and CDR2 YFSETQ. Trimming pared 4 bases from V and 0 bases from J, leaving 13 bases between. The chain's CDR3 is CASSATGTANTGELFF. The DNA of the CDR3 is TGCGCCAGCAGCGCCACAGGGACCGCGAACACCGGGGAGCTGTTTTTT.

V usage is TRBV20-1 and J usage is TRBJ2-4; TRBD2 matches at 10 bases. Germline trimming cut 1 base from V and 3 bases from J; bases unmatched to any gene: 15. The CDR3 is made up of 19 amino acids. Germline assignment: CDR1 DFQATT and CDR2 SNEGSKA (reference sequence). CDR3 sequence reads: CSARGPLAGAFFGKNIQYF. The CDR3, as DNA: TGCAGTGCTAGAGGTCCTCTAGCGGGAGCGTTTTTCGGCAAAAACATTCAGTACTTC.

The chain joins TRBV30 to TRBJ2-3; TRBD1 might be the D (5 bases). The germline CDR1 and CDR2 sequences are GTSNPN and SVGIG (reference sequence). The CDR3 is 11 amino acids. The V end was cut by 4 bases, the J end by 4 bases, with 6 bases between. CDR3 sequence: CAWTGPDTQYF. For the CDR3, the DNA is TGTGCCTGGACAGGGCCAGATACGCAGTATTTT.

This chain joins TRBV12-3 or TRBV12-4 and TRBJ1-4, with 8 bases identical to TRBD1. After removal of 7 bases from V and 5 bases from J, the junction contained 6 bases not matched to a gene. The CDR3 is 14 residues long. This chain's CDR3 is CASKSDRGNEKLFF. The CDR3 DNA reads TGTGCCAGCAAATCTGACAGGGGAAATGAAAAACTGTTTTTT.

This clonotype was recorded a few times. The V call is TRBV27, the J call TRBJ2-2; 11 nucleotides agree with TRBD2. The ends lost 6 bases at V and 5 bases at J; junction bases unmatched: 5. Germline V gives CDR1 MNHEY, CDR2 SMNVEV (reference sequence). The CDR3 extends over 15 amino acids. Here the CDR3 reads CASRIAGGRTGELFF. CDR3 bases: TGTGCCAGCAGGATAGCGGGGGGGCGGACCGGGGAGCTGTTTTTT.

In this sample, this clonotype turned up a few times. This chain uses TRBV7-7 with TRBJ2-1; 9 nucleotides line up with TRBD2. The CDR3 runs to 16 residues. Germline V gives CDR1 SSHAT, CDR2 FNYEAQ (reference sequence). V lost 4 bases and J lost 9; bases outside the gene matches: 13. The CDR3 reads CASSSLGSSGTSEQFF. In nucleotides, the CDR3 is TGTGCCAGCAGCTCCTTAGGGTCTAGCGGGACTAGTGAGCAGTTCTTC.

This clonotype occurred many times. The chain carries TRBV20-1 and TRBJ1-1; D is undetermined. This CDR3 comprises 11 residues. Trimming took off 5 bases at V and 0 bases at J, with 4 bases between the two ends. The germline V gene encodes CDR1 DFQATT and CDR2 SNEGSKA (reference sequence). In DNA form, the CDR3 reads TGCAGTGCTTATCTGAACACTGAAGCTTTCTTT. Amino acids: CSAYLNTEAFF.

This clonotype came up many times. In DNA, the CDR3 is TGTGCCAGCAGTCGACCGAAGTATGGCTACACCTTC. Translated, it gives CASSRPKYGYTF. The chain has TRBV28 and TRBJ1-2; D unresolved. CDR3 length: 12 amino acids. The germline CDR1 and CDR2 sequences are MDHEN and SYDVKM. V was clipped by 5 bases and J by 5 bases, with 9 bases between them.

At least ten counts were recorded for this clonotype. The CDR3 protein is CASSLIRATSGNTGELFF. The DNA for the CDR3 is TGTGCCAGCAGCCTCATACGAGCGACTAGCGGGAACACCGGGGAGCTGTTTTTT. The chain combines TRBV7-2 with TRBJ2-2; 9 nucleotides line up with TRBD2. CDR1 is SGHTA and CDR2 is FQGNSA in the germline V gene. The ends lost 5 bases at V and 1 base at J; junction bases unmatched: 11. The CDR3 sequence is 18 residues long.

This clonotype was counted many times. V gene TRBV12-3 or TRBV12-4 combines with J gene TRBJ2-5; D ambiguous. Trimming took 2 bases from V and 2 from J, leaving 9 bases between them. The CDR3 totals 14 residues. Here the CDR3 DNA reads TGTGCCAGCAGTTTACGGTCTGGGCAAGAGACCCAGTACTTC. Its protein product is CASSLRSGQETQYF.

There are a few counts of this clonotype. V usage is TRBV12-3 or TRBV12-4 and J usage is TRBJ2-7; D not certain. The CDR3 is made up of 9 amino acids. Trimming took 7 bases from V and 6 from J, leaving 4 bases between them. The CDR3 loop is CASTSEQYF. In DNA, the CDR3 is TGTGCCAGCACGAGCGAGCAGTACTTC.

This clonotype has ten or more counts. V and J are TRBV20-1 and TRBJ1-3; D is unclear. Deletions cut 4 bases from V and 4 bases from J, with 11 bases between. In germline, CDR1 is DFQATT, CDR2 SNEGSKA (reference sequence). The CDR3 loop spans 13 amino acids. CDR3 in DNA: TGCAGTGCTACCCAACGTCAGGGAAACACCATATATTTT. Protein product: CSATQRQGNTIYF.

This clonotype was observed at least ten times. The V and J genes are TRBV7-9 and TRBJ2-6; D ambiguous. The CDR3 runs 15 residues. The germline CDR1 and CDR2 sequences are SEHNR and FQNEAQ (reference sequence). With 3 bases removed from V and 0 bases from J, the gap between germline ends came to 6 bases. The CDR3 loop reads CASSFASSGANVLTF. CDR3 coding DNA: TGTGCCAGCAGCTTCGCAAGCTCTGGGGCCAACGTCCTGACTTTC. The variable domain in full, with the rest retrieved from reference TRBV7-9 and TRBJ2-6, is DTGVSQNPRHKITKRGQNVTFRCDPISEHNRLYWYRQTLGQGPEFLTYFQNEAQLEKSRLLSDRFSAERPKGSFSTLEIQRTEQGDSAMYLCASSFASSGANVLTFGAGSRLTVL.

This clonotype is classed as medium-sized. This chain uses TRBV29-1 with TRBJ1-2; D not resolved. This CDR3 is 12 amino acids long. The V end was cut by 1 base, the J end by 3 bases, with 6 bases between. Germline CDR1 reads SQVTM; CDR2 reads ANQGSEA. The CDR3 nucleotides are TGCAGCGTTGAAGTGCAGGACTATGGCTACACCTTC. Translation: CSVEVQDYGYTF.